This entry concerns a single T cell receptor beta chain. The specificity of this receptor is unknown. Nothing much larger sits one base from this clone, and base qualities are not available. To sequence the TCRbeta CDR3 region, genomic DNA was isolated from the sorted cells. TCRbeta CDR3 regions were sequenced using the immunoSEQ Assay. The table comes from immuneACCESS by way of TCRdb, which keeps in-frame sequences with V and J called. Part of the clones is missing from these tables; in studies checked, under half for an unresolved V gene and the rest for unknown reasons. The sample table shows 50,000 to 75,000 clones, and roughly 77% are seen once. The top ten constitute roughly 1.2% of the sample. The data stem from a study of OX40 agonist ivuxolimab in advanced cancers. Background on the whole study: Ivuxolimab was an agonistic, fully human IgG2 monoclonal antibody directed against OX40 (CD134), a costimulatory receptor. Partial responses occurred in three dose-escalation patients, of whom one had hepatocellular carcinoma and two had cutaneous melanoma. A male proportion of roughly 80% and a mean age of 60 years, ranging from 23 to 79, were recorded for the dose-escalation cohort. Of the roughly 53 patients in dose escalation, around 19 had hepatocellular carcinoma, around 15 had melanoma, 9 had renal cell carcinoma and 9 had head and neck cancer. Intravenous ivuxolimab was administered to patients every 2 weeks at six dose levels: 0.01, 0.1, 0.3, 1.5, 3 and 10 mg/kg. Peripheral TCRbeta sequencing was intended to test whether TCR sequence diversity was altered and clonal T-cell expansion was caused by ivuxolimab. The paper describes the monotherapy dose-escalation part (N of about 52 patients) of the phase I trial of ivuxolimab. Patients were allowed to have had prior anti-PD-1, anti-PD-L1 or anti-CTLA-4 therapy, and approximately 40% of the dose-escalation patients had previously received checkpoint inhibitors. General findings and caveats noted by the study authors: In the 0.1-3.0 mg/kg groups, partial responders were among the patients with the lowest normalized peripheral clonal expansion, particularly in CD8+ T cells. The antigen specificity of the peripheral T cells that underwent clonal expansion was not determined. After ivuxolimab, expanded clones were on average more numerous among CD8+ T cells than among CD4+ T cells. Low levels of normalized T-cell clonal expansion were also seen in some nonresponding patients. At doses of 0.1 to 3.0 mg/kg, clonal expansion of both CD4+ and CD8+ blood T cells was observed from baseline to week 6.

The trial excluded patients who had a history of autoimmune disease or were on systemic immunosuppression. Peripheral blood for TCR sequencing was collected from all dose cohorts at baseline, on cycle 4 day 1, and on cycle 7 day 1. The samples were taken from a phase I, first-in-human, multicenter, open-label dose-escalation trial of ivuxolimab. Adults with locally advanced or metastatic head and neck squamous cell, hepatocellular, melanoma or renal cell carcinoma were enrolled in the trial. Before TCR sequencing, CD4+ and CD8+ T cells were separately sorted from peripheral blood. The germline V gene provides CDR1 SNHLY and CDR2 FYNNEI. V ends up 7 bases short and J 9 bases short, with an unmatched junction base count of 9. The CDR3 sequence holds 14 residues, the cysteine and phenylalanine included. Of all the DNA, just the CDR3 is kept, 42 bases in frame from base 1.

This clonotype originated in an adult with an advanced solid tumor such as melanoma, head and neck, liver or kidney cancer. In this chain, TRBV2 is recombined with TRBJ2-1; TRBD1 matches 10 bases in the middle. Material: CD4+ or CD8+ T cells sorted from blood, obtained in a trial of the OX40 agonist ivuxolimab. The CDR3 reads CASKGGQGGGEQFF. The sequenced DNA: TGTGCCAGCAAAGGAGGACAGGGGGGGGGTGAGCAGTTCTTC.